A single sample gave rise to the 32 T cell receptor beta chains below, sequenced in a study of beta chain features in type 1 diabetes. Study observations and caveats: Significant though moderate, a shortening of TCRB CDR3s appeared in all four CD4+ subsets of Type 1 diabetes patients.

Expressed TCRB transcripts got sequenced, as all isolated RNA was reverse transcribed. The table came from immunoSEQ multiplex PCR; TCRdb's copy has only in-frame clones and leaves some out. The profile shows 600,000 to 700,000 clones, over 10% of them singletons. No antigen has been identified for these receptors. Sequenced: naive CD4+ T cells from blood. The receptors originated from a man younger than 45 with type 1 diabetes.

This clone was observed a handful of times. This sample includes further DNA sequences coding for the same CDR3. The CDR3 nucleotides read TGTGCCAGCAGCCAAGTCAGGAACACTGAAGCTTTCTTT. Residues: CASSQVRNTEAFF. V gene TRBV14 combines with J gene TRBJ1-1; D call uncertain. CDR1 is SGHDN and CDR2 is FVKESK in the germline V gene. This CDR3 contains 13 residues. Trimming pared 1 base from V and 1 base from J, leaving 4 bases between.

The CDR3 DNA follows: TGTGCCAGCAGTCCCCCCGGGACAGGGCGGCATACGCAGTATTTT. This translates into CASSPPGTGRHTQYF. The chain recombines TRBV28 with TRBJ2-3; 9 bases fit TRBD1. Germline-derived CDR1 and CDR2 are MDHEN and SYDVKM. Trimming took 5 bases from V and 7 from J; bases not matched to a gene: 10. This CDR3 is built from 15 residues.

The J gene is TRBJ2-1, the V gene TRBV27, with TRBD2 matching 7 bases. J lost 6 bases, V lost 5 bases, and 7 bases had no gene match. Germline lookup yields CDR1 MNHEY and CDR2 SMNVEV (reference sequence). This CDR3 is built from 14 residues. The CDR3 coding sequence is TGTGCCAGCAGTCAAGCGGGGTCCATCAATGAGCAGTTCTTC. It translates to CASSQAGSINEQFF.

The chain links TRBV5-1 to TRBJ2-3, with D possibly TRBD1 on 6 matching bases. With 2 bases removed from V and 0 bases from J, the gap between germline ends came to 16 bases. This CDR3 region has 17 residues. The germline V gene encodes CDR1 SGHRS and CDR2 YFSETQ. CDR3 bases: TGCGCCAGCAGCTTAGCGGCAGGGGATGTTAGCACAGATACGCAGTATTTT. Protein product: CASSLAAGDVSTDTQYF. The whole variable domain, remainder taken from reference TRBV5-1 and TRBJ2-3, is KAGVTQTPRYLIKTRGQQVTLSCSPISGHRSVSWYQQTPGQGLQFLFEYFSETQRNKGNFPGRFSGRQFSNSRSEMNVSTLELGDSALYLCASSLAAGDVSTDTQYFGPGTRLTVL.

There are a few counts of this clone. The rearrangement links TRBV18 to TRBJ2-7; 11 bases agree with TRBD1. Germline trimming cut 3 bases from V and 5 bases from J; bases unmatched to any gene: 3. The germline CDR1 and CDR2 sequences are KGHSH and LQKENI. The CDR3 covers 14 residues. Here the CDR3 DNA reads TGTGCCAGCTCACCTGGACAGGGGGCCGACGAGCAGTACTTC. Protein product: CASSPGQGADEQYF.

The chain uses TRBV2 and TRBJ2-1; D perhaps matches TRBD1 (5 bases). The CDR3 sequence is 15 residues long. Germline V gene lookup returns CDR1 SNHLY and CDR2 FYNNEI. The V end lost 3 bases, the J end lost 9 bases, and 18 bases lay between the germline ends. CDR3 loop: CASSDLGAGLGEQFF. CDR3 sequence (DNA): TGTGCCAGCAGTGACCTCGGCGCAGGGCTAGGTGAGCAGTTCTTC.

This chain uses TRBV18 with TRBJ1-5; no definite D call. The CDR3 runs 15 residues. The germline gives CDR1 KGHSH, CDR2 LQKENI. The V end lost 3 bases, the J end lost 6 bases, and 15 bases lay between the germline ends. CDR3 in amino acids: CASSPISGEGQPQHF. The CDR3 DNA reads as TGTGCCAGCTCACCGATTTCGGGTGAGGGTCAGCCCCAGCATTTT.

The chain is built from TRBV27 and TRBJ1-6, with D maybe TRBD1 (5 bases). The CDR3 runs to 17 residues. Trimming removed 2 bases from V and 9 bases from J, with 20 bases in between. The germline CDR1 and CDR2 sequences are MNHEY and SMNVEV (reference sequence). The CDR3: CASSLQVGGTVGSPLHF. CDR3 coding DNA: TGTGCCAGCAGTTTACAAGTCGGGGGTACGGTAGGTTCACCCCTCCACTTT.

This chain uses TRBV9 with TRBJ2-5; D gene unclear. Trimming stripped 0 bases from V and 0 bases from J, with 9 bases between. The CDR3 spans 15 residues. Germline-derived CDR1 and CDR2 are SGDLS and YYNGEE. CDR3 sequence: CASSVGGQNQETQYF. The CDR3 DNA reads as TGTGCCAGCAGCGTAGGTGGGCAGAACCAAGAGACCCAGTACTTC.

The chain joins TRBV7-9 to TRBJ1-5, with D unclear. The CDR3 runs to 14 residues. CDR1 SEHNR and CDR2 FQNEAQ come from the germline V gene (reference sequence). V was trimmed by 0 bases and J by 3 bases, leaving 6 bases between them. The CDR3 loop is CASSLAGVNQPQHF. CDR3 in DNA: TGTGCCAGCAGCTTAGCCGGGGTCAATCAGCCCCAGCATTTT.

This clone was seen a handful of times. CDR3 protein: CSATGVAQYF. Written as DNA, the CDR3 is TGCAGTGCGACGGGCGTGGCCCAGTACTTC. The J gene is TRBJ2-5, the V gene TRBV20-1; D is undetermined. With 6 bases removed from V and 9 bases from J, the gap between germline ends came to 11 bases. Germline values: CDR1 DFQATT, CDR2 SNEGSKA (reference sequence). This CDR3 has 10 residues.

This clone was recorded a few times. This chain links TRBV27 with TRBJ2-7; TRBD1 matches at 10 bases. The junction had 5 bases not matched to a gene; V was cut back by 0 bases and J by 6 bases. The V gene's germline CDR1 is MNHEY and CDR2 SMNVEV (reference sequence). CDR3 length equals 15 residues. The CDR3 DNA reads as TGTGCCAGCAGTTTATCGGGACAGGGGTATGGCGAGCAGTACTTC. It encodes CASSLSGQGYGEQYF.

This clone was observed a handful of times. The chain uses TRBV6-5 and TRBJ2-7; perhaps TRBD2 as D (6 bases). Trimming removed 3 bases at V and 3 bases at J, with 12 bases between. CDR1 is MNHEY, CDR2 SVGAGI, per germline. This CDR3 region has 14 residues. The CDR3 DNA sequence: TGTGCCAGCAGTTATGGAGGGGCGGGCTACGAGCAGTACTTC. It codes for CASSYGGAGYEQYF.

This clone was observed a handful of times. V gene TRBV7-6 combines with J gene TRBJ1-3; D gene ambiguous. V dropped 1 base and J dropped 5 bases, with 9 bases sitting between them. This CDR3 contains 14 residues. CDR1 SGHVS and CDR2 FNYEAQ come from the germline V gene. As DNA, the CDR3 is TGTGCCAGCAGCTTAGAGTCACAGAGAAACACCATATATTTT. It translates to CASSLESQRNTIYF.

This chain joins TRBV7-8 and TRBJ1-3; the D is unclear. CDR3 length: 14 residues. V was pared by 3 bases and J by 4 bases, with 10 bases between. The V gene's germline CDR1 is SGHVS and CDR2 FQNEAQ. The CDR3 DNA reads TGTGCCAGCAGCTTTAGCGAGCGCGGAAACACCATATATTTT. Its translation: CASSFSERGNTIYF.

The chain joins TRBV7-2 to TRBJ2-3, with TRBD1 matching over 8 bases. CDR3 size: 13 residues. The junction had 2 bases not matched to a gene; V was cut back by 5 bases and J by 4 bases. Germline lookup yields CDR1 SGHTA and CDR2 FQGNSA. The CDR3 is CASSLTGADTQYF. The DNA of the CDR3 is TGTGCCAGCAGCCTGACAGGGGCAGATACGCAGTATTTT.

The chain carries TRBV28 and TRBJ2-1; a weak D match, TRBD2 (7 bases). Germline lookup yields CDR1 MDHEN and CDR2 SYDVKM. V was pared by 5 bases and J by 4 bases, with 18 bases between. The CDR3 consists of 16 residues. The CDR3, as DNA: TGTGCCAGCAGTGGGGGAGGGGGAAAGATGTACAATGAGCAGTTCTTC. Translation: CASSGGGGKMYNEQFF.

This clone was recorded a few times. The chain joins TRBV7-9 to TRBJ2-1, with 7 bases matching TRBD1. Germline V gene sequence: CDR1 SEHNR, CDR2 FQNEAQ (reference sequence). J gave up 5 bases and V 6 bases, and 10 bases lay outside the gene matches. There are 15 residues in the CDR3. The CDR3 sequence: CASRLTGTENNEQFF. CDR3 DNA sequence: TGTGCCAGCAGACTCACCGGGACAGAAAACAATGAGCAGTTCTTC.

This chain links TRBV7-2 with TRBJ2-3; 10 nucleotides line up with TRBD2. Germline V lookup: CDR1 SGHTA, CDR2 FQGNSA. V gave up 1 base and J gave up 0 bases; unmatched junction bases: 7. The CDR3 length is 18 residues. The CDR3 sequence is CASSLVSSGGVSTDTQYF. In nucleotides, the CDR3 is TGTGCCAGCAGCTTAGTATCAAGCGGGGGGGTGAGCACAGATACGCAGTATTTT.

A few counts support this clone. This rearrangement joins TRBV9 to TRBJ2-1; no definite D call. The CDR3 is 13 amino acids. The germline V gene has CDR1 SGDLS and CDR2 YYNGEE. Trimming removed 2 bases at V and 4 bases at J, with 7 bases between. The CDR3 DNA reads as TGTGCCAGCAGCGTTTCCCTTTACAATGAGCAGTTCTTC. This encodes CASSVSLYNEQFF.

CDR3 sequence (DNA): TGTGCCAGCAGCTTTAGAAGGGGCGCAGATACGCAGTATTTT. Protein product: CASSFRRGADTQYF. The rearrangement links TRBV7-2 to TRBJ2-3, with D perhaps matching TRBD1 (5 bases). The V gene's germline CDR1 is SGHTA and CDR2 FQGNSA. V lost 3 bases, J lost 4 bases, and 11 bases lay in between. The CDR3 totals 14 residues.

V and J are TRBV30 and TRBJ2-1; no firm D call. The germline V and J ends were trimmed by 2 bases and 14 bases, with 13 bases remaining between them. Germline CDR1 GTSNPN, CDR2 SVGIG (reference sequence). The length of the CDR3 is 11 residues. The CDR3 nucleotides read TGTGCCTGGAGTTTGGGGTCAAGAGAGTTCTTC. It encodes CAWSLGSREFF.

The CDR3 nucleotides read TGTGCCAGCAGTGATCTCGTGACTAATGAAAAACTGTTTTTT. It encodes CASSDLVTNEKLFF. The V and J genes are TRBV25-1 and TRBJ1-4, with D uncertain. This CDR3 has 14 residues. V lost 3 bases and J 2 bases, leaving 7 bases between the germline ends. Per germline, CDR1 MGHDK and CDR2 SYGVNS.

This clone was counted only a few times. The V gene is TRBV2, the J gene TRBJ2-4; D not certain. Trimming stripped 1 base from V and 9 bases from J, with 10 bases between. The CDR3 runs 13 residues. Germline V gene lookup returns CDR1 SNHLY and CDR2 FYNNEI. CDR3 in amino acids: CASSEGGVGIQYF. In DNA form, the CDR3 reads TGTGCCAGCAGTGAAGGTGGAGTAGGCATTCAGTACTTC.

This chain connects TRBV14 to TRBJ2-5, with D maybe TRBD1 (6 bases). CDR1 SGHDN and CDR2 FVKESK come from the germline V gene. The CDR3 runs 14 residues. V lost 8 bases and J 1 base, leaving 14 bases between the germline ends. CDR3 nucleotide sequence: TGTGCCAGCCGAAATTGGGGGCCCCAAGAGACCCAGTACTTC. Translating it yields CASRNWGPQETQYF.

Only a few counts were recorded for this clone. The V gene is TRBV18, the J gene TRBJ1-4; TRBD1 matches at 7 bases. With V trimmed by 3 bases and J by 2 bases, 12 bases remained unmatched. The CDR3 is 18 residues long. Germline assignment: CDR1 KGHSH and CDR2 LQKENI. CDR3 nucleotides: TGTGCCAGCTCACCGACCTGGACAGGATCTAGCACTAATGAAAAACTGTTTTTT. This gives the protein CASSPTWTGSSTNEKLFF.

This clone was seen many times. The chain couples TRBV14 to TRBJ2-1, with 7 bases lining up with TRBD2. V lost 4 bases, J lost 4 bases, and 10 bases stayed unmatched. Germline V gene data show CDR1 as SGHDN and CDR2 as FVKESK. The CDR3 has 16 residues. DNA of the CDR3: TGTGCCAGCAGCCCTTTTAGGGCTAGCGGATACAATGAGCAGTTCTTC. This translates into CASSPFRASGYNEQFF.

The rearrangement links TRBV18 to TRBJ2-6; 9 nucleotides match TRBD1. This CDR3 region has 18 residues. The germline V gene encodes CDR1 KGHSH and CDR2 LQKENI. Losses at the gene ends were 0 bases for V and 0 bases for J; bases not matched to a gene: 3. The CDR3 region has the DNA TGTGCCAGCTCACCACCGGGGACAGGGAGCTCTGGGGCCAACGTCCTGACTTTC. The encoded protein is CASSPPGTGSSGANVLTF.

On this clone: This same CDR3 is encoded by further DNA sequences in the sample. J is TRBJ2-5 and V is TRBV30; D gene unclear. The CDR3 sequence is 11 residues long. Germline lookup yields CDR1 GTSNPN and CDR2 SVGIG (reference sequence). V was pared by 4 bases and J by 1 base, with 4 bases between. The chain's CDR3 is CAWTGQETQYF. The CDR3 DNA follows: TGTGCCTGGACAGGCCAAGAGACCCAGTACTTC.

A few counts support this clone. Other nucleotide sequences in the sample specify the same CDR3. The V call is TRBV29-1, the J call TRBJ2-3; D gene ambiguous. Germline V gene sequence: CDR1 SQVTM, CDR2 ANQGSEA. The ends were cut back, 7 bases at V and 1 base at J, with 3 bases in the middle. The CDR3 totals 10 residues. CDR3 nucleotides: TGCAGCGCCCGCACAGATACGCAGTATTTT. It yields the protein CSARTDTQYF.

This clone has more than one count but fewer than ten. The junction shows a germline mismatch at one end, possibly a read error. The chain uses TRBV4-1 and TRBJ1-1; 7 bases line up with TRBD1. CDR1 and CDR2 from the germline V gene are MGHRA and YSYEKL. CDR3 length equals 14 residues. CDR3 DNA: TGCGCCAGCAGCACCTCCCCGGGACAGTCAATGATCCCCTTT. It codes for CASSTSPGQSMIPF.

This clone was observed a few times. Other nucleotide sequences from this sample produce the same CDR3. The rearrangement joins TRBV6-1 to TRBJ2-7, with no clear D. The CDR3 runs 12 residues. Germline CDR1 MNHNS, CDR2 SASEGT. The V gene lost 4 bases and the J gene lost 1 base, with 5 bases spanning the gap. The CDR3 coding sequence is TGTGCCAGCAGTGTAGTTTCCTACGAGCAGTACTTC. Translated: CASSVVSYEQYF.